The 3 T cell receptor beta chains below were found in one sample sequenced in a study of shared clonotypes between healthy human individuals. Clones were sequenced by immunoSEQ multiplex PCR, and TCRdb holds only the in-frame ones, with some missing. The sample contains some 1 million clones, more than 65% of which appear only once. Sequencing was performed on memory CD4+ T cells sorted from blood. Subset specified: CD45RA-negative fraction. These receptor sequences come from a man younger than 35 in good health.

This chain uses TRBV29-1 with TRBJ2-1, with D hard to call. Trimming cost V 4 bases and J 0 bases, with 7 bases left between them. Germline CDR1 reads SQVTM; CDR2 reads ANQGSEA. The CDR3 consists of 13 residues. CDR3 region: CSVGTNSYNEQFF. The CDR3 nucleotides read TGCAGCGTTGGGACGAACTCCTACAATGAGCAGTTCTTC.

The chain has TRBV28 and TRBJ2-7; 14 bases fit TRBD2. CDR1 and CDR2 from the germline V gene are MDHEN and SYDVKM. The CDR3 is made up of 15 amino acids. With 10 bases clipped from V and 0 bases from J, the junction kept 5 bases outside the gene matches. CDR3 residues: CATGLAGVLSYEQYF. The CDR3 region has the DNA TGTGCCACGGGACTAGCGGGGGTCCTCTCCTACGAGCAGTACTTC. The variable domain in full, with the rest retrieved from reference TRBV28 and TRBJ2-7, is DVKVTQSSRYLVKRTGEKVFLECVQDMDHENMFWYRQDPGLGLRLIYFSYDVKMKEKGDIPEGYSVSREKKERFSLILESASTNQTSMYLCATGLAGVLSYEQYFGPGTRLTVT.

This clone was detected a few times. The J gene is TRBJ2-7, the V gene TRBV19; 9 nucleotides line up with TRBD1. CDR1 is LNHDA and CDR2 is SQIVND in the germline V gene (reference sequence). V lost 6 bases and J lost 6; bases outside the gene matches: 9. The CDR3 covers 14 residues. CDR3: CASSPGTGFGEQYF. CDR3 bases: TGTGCCAGTAGCCCCGGGACAGGGTTCGGCGAGCAGTACTTC.